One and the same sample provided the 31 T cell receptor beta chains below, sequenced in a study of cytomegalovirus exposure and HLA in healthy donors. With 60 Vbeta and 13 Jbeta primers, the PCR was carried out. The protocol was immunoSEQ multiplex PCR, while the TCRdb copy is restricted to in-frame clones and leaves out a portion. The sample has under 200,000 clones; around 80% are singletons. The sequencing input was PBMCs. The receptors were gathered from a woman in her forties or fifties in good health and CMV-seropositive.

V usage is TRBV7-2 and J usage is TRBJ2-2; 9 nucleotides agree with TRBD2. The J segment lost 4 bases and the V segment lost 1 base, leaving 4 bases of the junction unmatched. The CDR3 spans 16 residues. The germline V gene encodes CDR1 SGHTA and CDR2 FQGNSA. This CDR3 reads CASSLVPAGGTGELFF. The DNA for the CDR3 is TGTGCCAGCAGCTTAGTTCCAGCGGGGGGCACCGGGGAGCTGTTTTTT.

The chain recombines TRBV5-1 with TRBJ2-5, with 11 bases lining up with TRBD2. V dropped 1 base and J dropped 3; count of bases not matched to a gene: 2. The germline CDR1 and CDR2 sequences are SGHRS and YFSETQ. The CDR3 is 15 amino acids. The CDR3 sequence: CASSLTLAGEETQYF. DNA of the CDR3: TGCGCCAGCAGCTTGACACTAGCGGGAGAAGAGACCCAGTACTTC.

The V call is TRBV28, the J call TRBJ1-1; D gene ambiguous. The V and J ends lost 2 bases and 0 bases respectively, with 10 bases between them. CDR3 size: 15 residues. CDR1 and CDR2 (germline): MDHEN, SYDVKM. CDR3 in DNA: TGTGCCAGCAGTTTAAGGAGCCACCTGAACACTGAAGCTTTCTTT. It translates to CASSLRSHLNTEAFF.

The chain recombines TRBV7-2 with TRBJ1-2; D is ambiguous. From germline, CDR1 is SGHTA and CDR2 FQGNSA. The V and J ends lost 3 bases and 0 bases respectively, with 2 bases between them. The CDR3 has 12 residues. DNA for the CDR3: TGTGCCAGCAGCTTCACTAACTATGGCTACACCTTC. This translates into CASSFTNYGYTF.

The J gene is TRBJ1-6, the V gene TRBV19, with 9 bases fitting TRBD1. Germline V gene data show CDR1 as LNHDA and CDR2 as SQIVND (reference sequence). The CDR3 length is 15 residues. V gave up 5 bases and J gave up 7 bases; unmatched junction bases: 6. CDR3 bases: TGTGCCAGTAGTGCCGGGGACAGGGAGAATTCACCCCTCCACTTT. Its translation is CASSAGDRENSPLHF.

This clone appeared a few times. DNA for the CDR3: TGTGCCTGGAATGTCGACAGGGTCTCTGGAAACACCATATATTTT. Amino acid sequence: CAWNVDRVSGNTIYF. The rearrangement joins TRBV30 to TRBJ1-3, with TRBD1 matching over 7 bases. Germline assignment: CDR1 GTSNPN and CDR2 SVGIG (reference sequence). Losses at the gene ends were 4 bases for V and 0 bases for J; bases not matched to a gene: 6. The CDR3 is 15 residues long.

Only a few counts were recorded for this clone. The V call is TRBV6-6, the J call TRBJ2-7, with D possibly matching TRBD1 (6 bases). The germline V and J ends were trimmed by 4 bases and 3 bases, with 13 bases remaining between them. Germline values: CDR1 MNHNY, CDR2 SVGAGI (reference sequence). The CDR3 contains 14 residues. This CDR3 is CASSSPDRNYEQYF. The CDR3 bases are TGTGCCAGCAGTTCACCAGACAGGAACTACGAGCAGTACTTC.

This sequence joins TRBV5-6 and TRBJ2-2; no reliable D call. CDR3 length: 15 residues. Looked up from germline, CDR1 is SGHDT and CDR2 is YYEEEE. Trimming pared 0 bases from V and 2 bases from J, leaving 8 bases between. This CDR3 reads CASSLGHTNTGELFF. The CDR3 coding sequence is TGTGCCAGCAGCTTGGGACATACAAACACCGGGGAGCTGTTTTTT.

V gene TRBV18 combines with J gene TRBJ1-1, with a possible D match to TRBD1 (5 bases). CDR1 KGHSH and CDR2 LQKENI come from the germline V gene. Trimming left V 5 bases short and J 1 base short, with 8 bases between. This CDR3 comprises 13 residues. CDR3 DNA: TGTGCCAGCTCAATGGACAAGAACACTGAAGCTTTCTTT. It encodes CASSMDKNTEAFF.

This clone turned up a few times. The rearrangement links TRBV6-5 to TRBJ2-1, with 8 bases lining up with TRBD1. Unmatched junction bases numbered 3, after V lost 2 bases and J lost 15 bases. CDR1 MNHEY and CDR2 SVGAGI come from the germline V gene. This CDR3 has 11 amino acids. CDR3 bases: TGTGCCAGCAGTTACCAGGGGGCTTGGTTCTTC. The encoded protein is CASSYQGAWFF.

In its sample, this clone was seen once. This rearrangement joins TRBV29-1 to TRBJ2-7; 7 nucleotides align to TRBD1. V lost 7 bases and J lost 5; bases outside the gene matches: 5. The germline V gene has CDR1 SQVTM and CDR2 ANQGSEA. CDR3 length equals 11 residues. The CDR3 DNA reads TGCAGCGGACGACAGGGTGACGAGCAGTACTTC. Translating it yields CSGRQGDEQYF.

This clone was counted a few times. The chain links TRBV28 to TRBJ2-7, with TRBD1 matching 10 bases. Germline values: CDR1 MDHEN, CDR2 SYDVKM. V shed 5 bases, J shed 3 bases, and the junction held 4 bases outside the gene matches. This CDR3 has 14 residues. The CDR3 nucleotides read TGTGCCAGCAGTGACCGGACAGGGGGCTACGAGCAGTACTTC. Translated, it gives CASSDRTGGYEQYF.

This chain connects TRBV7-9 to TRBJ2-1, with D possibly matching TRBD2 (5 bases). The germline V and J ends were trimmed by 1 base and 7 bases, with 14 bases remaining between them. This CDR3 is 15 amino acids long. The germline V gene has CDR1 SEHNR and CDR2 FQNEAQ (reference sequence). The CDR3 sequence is CASSLVSGKVNEQFF. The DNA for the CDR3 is TGTGCCAGCAGCTTAGTTTCGGGGAAGGTAAATGAGCAGTTCTTC.

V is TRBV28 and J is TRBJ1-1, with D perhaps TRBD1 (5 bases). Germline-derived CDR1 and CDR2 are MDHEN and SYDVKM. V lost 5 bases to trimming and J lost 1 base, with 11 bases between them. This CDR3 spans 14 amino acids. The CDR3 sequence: CASSPGTENTEAFF. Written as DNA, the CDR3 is TGTGCCAGCAGTCCGGGGACTGAGAACACTGAAGCTTTCTTT.

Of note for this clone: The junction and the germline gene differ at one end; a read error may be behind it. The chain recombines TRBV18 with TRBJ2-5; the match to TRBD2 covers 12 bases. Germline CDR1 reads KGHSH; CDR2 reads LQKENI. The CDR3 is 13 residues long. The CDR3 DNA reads TGTGCCAGCTCAACTGGACTAGCGGGACAGGGTAACTTC. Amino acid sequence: CASSTGLAGQGNF. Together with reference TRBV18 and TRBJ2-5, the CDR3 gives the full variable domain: NAGVMQNPRHLVRRRGQEARLRCSPMKGHSHVYWYRQLPEEGLKFMVYLQKENIIDESGMPKERFSAEFPKEGPSILRIQQVVRGDSAAYFCASSTGLAGQGNFGPGTRLLVL.

The CDR3 spells CASSRGLAGAYEQYF. The CDR3 DNA follows: TGTGCCAGCAGCCGCGGACTAGCGGGTGCCTACGAGCAGTACTTC. The chain couples TRBV7-9 to TRBJ2-7; 11 bases are a match to TRBD2. V shed 5 bases and J 2 bases; nucleotides not matched to a gene: 5. The CDR3 covers 15 residues. Germline CDR1 is SEHNR and CDR2 is FQNEAQ (reference sequence).

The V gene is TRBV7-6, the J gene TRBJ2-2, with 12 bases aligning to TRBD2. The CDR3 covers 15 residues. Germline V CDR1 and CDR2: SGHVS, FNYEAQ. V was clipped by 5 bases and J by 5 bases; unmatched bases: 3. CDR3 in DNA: TGTGCCAGCAGCAAGACTAGCGGGGGAACCGGGGAGCTGTTTTTT. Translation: CASSKTSGGTGELFF.

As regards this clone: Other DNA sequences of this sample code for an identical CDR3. In nucleotides, the CDR3 is TGCGCCAGCAGCCCCGGGACTAGCGGGGGAGAGACCCAGTACTTC. The encoded protein is CASSPGTSGGETQYF. V gene TRBV5-1 combines with J gene TRBJ2-5; TRBD2 matches 14 bases. The germline V gene has CDR1 SGHRS and CDR2 YFSETQ. The CDR3 extends over 15 amino acids. J was trimmed by 4 bases and V by 4 bases; bases with no gene match: 3. The whole variable domain, filled in from reference TRBV5-1 and TRBJ2-5, reads KAGVTQTPRYLIKTRGQQVTLSCSPISGHRSVSWYQQTPGQGLQFLFEYFSETQRNKGNFPGRFSGRQFSNSRSEMNVSTLELGDSALYLCASSPGTSGGETQYFGPGTRLLVL.

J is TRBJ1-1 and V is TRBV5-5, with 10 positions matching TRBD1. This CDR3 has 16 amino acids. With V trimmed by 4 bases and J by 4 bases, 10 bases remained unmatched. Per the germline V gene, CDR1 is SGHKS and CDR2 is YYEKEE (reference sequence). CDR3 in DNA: TGTGCCAGCAGCCCGCTTCCGGGACAGGGGAGCACTGAAGCTTTCTTT. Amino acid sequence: CASSPLPGQGSTEAFF. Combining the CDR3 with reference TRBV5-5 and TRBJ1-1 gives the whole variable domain DAGVTQSPTHLIKTRGQQVTLRCSPISGHKSVSWYQQVLGQGPQFIFQYYEKEERGRGNFPDRFSARQFPNYSSELNVNALLLGDSALYLCASSPLPGQGSTEAFFGQGTRLTVV.

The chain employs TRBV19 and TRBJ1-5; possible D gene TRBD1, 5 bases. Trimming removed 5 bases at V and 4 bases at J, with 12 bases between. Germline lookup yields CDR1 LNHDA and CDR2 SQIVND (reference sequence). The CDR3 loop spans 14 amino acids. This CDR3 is CASSRGTLNQPQHF. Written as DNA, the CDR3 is TGTGCCAGTAGTCGCGGGACCCTTAATCAGCCCCAGCATTTT.

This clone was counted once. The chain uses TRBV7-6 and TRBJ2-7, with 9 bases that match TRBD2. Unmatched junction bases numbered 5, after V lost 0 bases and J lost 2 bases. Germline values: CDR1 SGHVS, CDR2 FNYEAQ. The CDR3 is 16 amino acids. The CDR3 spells CASSLASGLAAYEQYF. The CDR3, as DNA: TGTGCCAGCAGCTTAGCGTCGGGACTAGCAGCCTACGAGCAGTACTTC. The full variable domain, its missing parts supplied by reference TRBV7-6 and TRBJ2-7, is GAGVSQSPRYKVTKRGQDVALRCDPISGHVSLYWYRQALGQGPEFLTYFNYEAQQDKSGLPNDRFSAERPEGSISTLTIQRTEQRDSAMYRCASSLASGLAAYEQYFGPGTRLTVT.

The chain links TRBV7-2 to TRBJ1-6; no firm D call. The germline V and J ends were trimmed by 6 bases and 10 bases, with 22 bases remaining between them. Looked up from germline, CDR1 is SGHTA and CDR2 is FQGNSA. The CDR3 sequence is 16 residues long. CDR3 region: CASSKTVNLPDSPLHF. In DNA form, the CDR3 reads TGTGCCAGCAGTAAAACAGTGAATCTCCCTGACTCACCCCTCCACTTT.

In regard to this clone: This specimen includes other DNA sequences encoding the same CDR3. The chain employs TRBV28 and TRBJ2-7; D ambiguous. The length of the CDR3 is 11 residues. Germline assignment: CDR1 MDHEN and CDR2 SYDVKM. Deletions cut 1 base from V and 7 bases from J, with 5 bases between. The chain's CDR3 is CASSLSREQYF. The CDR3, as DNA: TGTGCCAGCAGTTTATCTCGTGAGCAGTACTTC.

CDR3 sequence: CASSSGTSEQLNYGYTF. The DNA for the CDR3 is TGTGCCAGCAGCTCCGGGACTTCGGAGCAGTTGAACTATGGCTACACCTTC. The chain links TRBV7-9 to TRBJ1-2; tentatively, D is TRBD1 (5 bases). From germline, CDR1 is SEHNR and CDR2 FQNEAQ (reference sequence). V shed 4 bases and J shed 2 bases, with 20 bases lying between them. This CDR3 has 17 residues.

In nucleotides, the CDR3 is TGTGCCAGCAGCTTACGCCGGGGACAGGGGTACAATGAGCAGTTCTTC. Translation gives CASSLRRGQGYNEQFF. V usage is TRBV7-8 and J usage is TRBJ2-1; 10 bases fit TRBD1. Germline CDR1 and CDR2: SGHVS and FQNEAQ. Unmatched junction bases numbered 5, after V lost 2 bases and J lost 4 bases. The CDR3 contains 16 residues.

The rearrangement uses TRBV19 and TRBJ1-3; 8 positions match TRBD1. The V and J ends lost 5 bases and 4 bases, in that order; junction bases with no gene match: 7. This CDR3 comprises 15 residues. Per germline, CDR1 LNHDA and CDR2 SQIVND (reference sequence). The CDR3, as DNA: TGTGCCAGTAGTTACGGACAGGGAGGAGGAAACACCATATATTTT. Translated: CASSYGQGGGNTIYF.

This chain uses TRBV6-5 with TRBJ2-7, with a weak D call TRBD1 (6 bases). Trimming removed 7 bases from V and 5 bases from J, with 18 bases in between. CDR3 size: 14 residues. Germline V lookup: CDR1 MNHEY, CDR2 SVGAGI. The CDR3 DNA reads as TGTGCCAGCATTTCACAGGGTGCGATGAACGAGCAGTACTTC. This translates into CASISQGAMNEQYF.

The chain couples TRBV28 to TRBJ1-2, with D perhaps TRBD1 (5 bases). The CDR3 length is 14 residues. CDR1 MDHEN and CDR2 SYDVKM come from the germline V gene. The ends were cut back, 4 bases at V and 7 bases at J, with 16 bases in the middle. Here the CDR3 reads CASSWGREGGGYTF. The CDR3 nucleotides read TGTGCCAGCAGTTGGGGCAGGGAGGGAGGTGGCTACACCTTC.

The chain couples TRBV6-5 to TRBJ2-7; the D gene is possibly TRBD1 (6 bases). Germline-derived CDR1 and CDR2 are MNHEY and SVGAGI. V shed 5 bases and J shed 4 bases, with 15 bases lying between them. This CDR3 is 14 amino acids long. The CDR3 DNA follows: TGTGCCAGCAGTCCCGGGACAACAACATACGAGCAGTACTTC. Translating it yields CASSPGTTTYEQYF.

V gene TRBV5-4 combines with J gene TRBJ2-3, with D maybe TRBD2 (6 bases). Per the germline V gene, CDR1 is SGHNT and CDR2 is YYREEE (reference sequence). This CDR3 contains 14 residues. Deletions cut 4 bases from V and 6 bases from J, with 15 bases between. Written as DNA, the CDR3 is TGTGCCAGCAGCCTCCGGGACTCGTACGATACGCAGTATTTT. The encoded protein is CASSLRDSYDTQYF.

The CDR3, as DNA: TGTGCCACCAGCAGAGATCAGGGGGGCCGAAGAAACACCATATATTTT. Amino acid sequence: CATSRDQGGRRNTIYF. V and J are TRBV15 and TRBJ1-3; 7 bases fit TRBD1. The CDR3 length is 16 residues. Germline V gene data show CDR1 as LNHNV and CDR2 as YYDKDF (reference sequence). J was trimmed by 5 bases and V by 0 bases; bases with no gene match: 7. Full variable domain (remainder filled in from reference TRBV15 and TRBJ1-3): DAMVIQNPRYQVTQFGKPVTLSCSQTLNHNVMYWYQQKSSQAPKLLFHYYDKDFNNEADTPDNFQSRRPNTSFCFLDIRSPGLGDTAMYLCATSRDQGGRRNTIYFGEGSWLTVV.